Detailed here is one T cell receptor beta chain. The CDR3 spans 15 residues. Trimming removed 3 bases at V and 0 bases at J, with 10 bases between. Germline assignment: CDR1 SGHAT and CDR2 FQNNGV. Method: immunoSEQ multiplex PCR; TCRdb's copy keeps in-frame clones and lacks some. This sample has about 160,000 clones, with approximately 82% found just once. This entry is derived from a study of blood T cell repertoires in COVID-19. Sequenced: peripheral blood. This TCR was recovered from a woman of 80 years or more with acute or convalescent COVID-19. The J gene is TRBJ2-3, the V gene TRBV11-2; the D gene is possibly TRBD1 (5 bases). CDR3 region: CASSLAGRSTDTQYF. The CDR3 DNA is TGTGCCAGCAGCTTGGCAGGGCGAAGCACAGATACGCAGTATTTT.